Listed here are 30 T cell receptor beta chains from one sample, sequenced in a study of human T cells and chemical hapten exposure. Specified time point: pre-sensitization, week 0. The treatment was: therapeutic diphenylcyclopropenone sensitization with weekly scalp DPC. One entry per CDR3 protein results from TCRdb running MiXCR on the RACE reads. The sample contains a few hundred thousand distinct CDR3 sequences, around 5.5% of which appear only once. The input for sequencing was whole blood, taken in connection with sensitization to the hapten diphenylcyclopropenone (DPC). The source is a woman between 18 and 30 years old with alopecia areata. Some clones in this sample may be carry-over from other donors' samples.

This clonotype was picked up many times. The chain links TRBV5-4 to TRBJ2-5; 8 nucleotides align to TRBD1. V dropped 3 bases and J dropped 5; count of bases not matched to a gene: 6. The CDR3 is made up of 14 amino acids. The germline V gene has CDR1 SGHNT and CDR2 YYREEE (reference sequence). The CDR3 loop reads CASSSQGATETQYF. CDR3 nucleotides: TGTGCCAGCAGCTCCCAGGGGGCGACGGAGACCCAGTACTTC.

The sample holds many counts of this clonotype. The chain links TRBV24-1 to TRBJ1-6; possible D gene TRBD1, 5 bases. The CDR3 runs 15 residues. The V and J ends lost 9 bases and 10 bases respectively, with 21 bases between them. Germline CDR1 KGHDR, CDR2 SFDVKD. The CDR3 bases are TGTGCCACCGACCAGGTTTTAAGACAGCGGTCACCCCTCCACTTT. This codes for CATDQVLRQRSPLHF.

This clonotype was detected many times. This rearrangement joins TRBV5-1 to TRBJ2-2, with 8 bases that match TRBD2. This CDR3 spans 17 amino acids. CDR1 SGHRS and CDR2 YFSETQ come from the germline V gene. Trimming at V came to 5 bases and at J to 4 bases, leaving 13 bases not matched to a gene. CDR3 loop: CASSNSLQRGSTGELFF. CDR3 nucleotide sequence: TGCGCCAGCAGTAATTCGCTCCAGCGGGGGAGCACCGGGGAGCTGTTTTTT.

This clonotype was recorded a few times. This rearrangement joins TRBV12-3 or TRBV12-4 to TRBJ1-6; D not resolved. This CDR3 comprises 12 residues. Between the trimmed V and J ends, which lost 6 bases and 5 bases, there was a span of 5 bases. The CDR3, as DNA: TGTGCCAGCAGCCACGATAATTCACCCCTCCACTTT. The encoded protein is CASSHDNSPLHF.

This clonotype was counted only a few times. The chain joins TRBV10-2 to TRBJ2-6; 9 positions match TRBD1. CDR1 is WSHSY, CDR2 SAAADI, per germline. V shed 3 bases and J 2 bases; nucleotides not matched to a gene: 5. The CDR3 covers 17 residues. CDR3 bases: TGCGCCAGCAGTGATGACAGGGGGGTAGCTGGGGCCAACGTCCTGACTTTC. Its protein is CASSDDRGVAGANVLTF.

This clonotype was recorded at least ten times. The chain is built from TRBV4-3 and TRBJ2-3; 7 bases fit TRBD1. Per the germline V gene, CDR1 is LGHNA and CDR2 is YSLEER. This CDR3 is built from 15 residues. With V trimmed by 3 bases and J by 2 bases, 5 bases remained unmatched. CDR3 nucleotide sequence: TGCGCCAGCAGCCATAACAGGGGCCCCACAGATACGCAGTATTTT. Encoded protein: CASSHNRGPTDTQYF.

The gene calls are TRBV6-6 and TRBJ1-1; D is unresolved. Germline loops: CDR1 MNHNY, CDR2 SVGAGI (reference sequence). Trimming left V 5 bases short and J 1 base short, with 8 bases between. This CDR3 has 13 residues. The CDR3 protein is CASSKDPNTEAFF. The CDR3 DNA sequence: TGTGCCAGCAGTAAGGACCCGAACACTGAAGCTTTCTTT.

The rearrangement uses TRBV7-2 and TRBJ2-3, with D unclear. The V and J ends lost 3 bases and 4 bases respectively, with 11 bases between them. The CDR3 is made up of 14 amino acids. CDR1 SGHTA and CDR2 FQGNSA come from the germline V gene. For the CDR3, the DNA is TGTGCCAGCAGCTTCAATGGAGAGTCAGATACGCAGTATTTT. It codes for CASSFNGESDTQYF.

The rearrangement uses TRBV20-1 and TRBJ1-1, with 10 bases that match TRBD1. After removal of 5 bases from V and 5 bases from J, the junction contained 11 bases not matched to a gene. Germline V gene lookup returns CDR1 DFQATT and CDR2 SNEGSKA (reference sequence). The length of the CDR3 is 15 residues. The CDR3 is CSAGRTGGGRTEAFF. The CDR3 region has the DNA TGCAGTGCTGGAAGGACAGGGGGAGGTAGGACTGAAGCTTTCTTT.

In its sample, this clonotype was seen many times. This chain joins TRBV4-3 and TRBJ2-7, with D unclear. There are 14 residues in the CDR3. V lost 3 bases and J lost 4, with 13 bases in between. CDR1 is LGHNA and CDR2 is YSLEER in the germline V gene. The CDR3 loop reads CASSQSRITYEQYF. The DNA of the CDR3 is TGCGCCAGCAGCCAGTCTAGGATAACTTACGAGCAGTACTTC.

This clonotype was found many times. The chain carries TRBV20-1 and TRBJ1-1; 9 bases align to TRBD1. CDR1 is DFQATT, CDR2 SNEGSKA, per germline (reference sequence). Trimming at V came to 3 bases and at J to 2 bases, leaving 4 bases not matched to a gene. The CDR3 contains 14 residues. The CDR3 bases are TGCAGTGCTAGGAGGGACAGGGTAAACACTGAAGCTTTCTTT. Protein sequence: CSARRDRVNTEAFF.

The sample holds many counts of this clonotype. V is TRBV5-1 and J is TRBJ1-4, with D perhaps matching TRBD1 (6 bases). From germline, CDR1 is SGHRS and CDR2 YFSETQ. This CDR3 spans 14 amino acids. V was trimmed by 2 bases and J by 3 bases, leaving 8 bases between them. The CDR3 spells CASSLGGPNEKLFF. CDR3 coding DNA: TGCGCCAGCAGCTTAGGGGGGCCTAATGAAAAACTGTTTTTT.

The chain employs TRBV5-8 and TRBJ1-5; D possibly corresponds to TRBD1 (5 bases). Germline loops: CDR1 SGHTS, CDR2 YDEGEE. V lost 4 bases and J lost 6, with 8 bases in between. The CDR3 extends over 12 amino acids. The CDR3 here is CASSRDPQPQHF. For the CDR3, the DNA is TGTGCCAGCAGCCGGGACCCTCAGCCCCAGCATTTT.

This chain joins TRBV6-5 and TRBJ1-2, with a possible D match to TRBD1 (6 bases). V lost 6 bases, J lost 8 bases, and 16 bases lay in between. The CDR3 length is 13 residues. Germline V lookup: CDR1 MNHEY, CDR2 SVGAGI. The CDR3: CASRKTGMEGYTF. The CDR3 DNA follows: TGTGCCAGCAGGAAAACAGGGATGGAAGGCTACACCTTC.

This clonotype showed up many times. The genes are TRBV2 and TRBJ1-5, with D uncertain. Looked up from germline, CDR1 is SNHLY and CDR2 is FYNNEI. The CDR3 is 13 amino acids. The V end was cut by 6 bases, the J end by 6 bases, with 12 bases between. The CDR3 spells CASSIATGQPQHF. For the CDR3, the DNA is TGTGCCAGCAGCATAGCCACGGGTCAGCCCCAGCATTTT. The entire variable domain, with the rest obtained from reference TRBV2 and TRBJ1-5, is as follows: EPEVTQTPSHQVTQMGQEVILRCVPISNHLYFYWYRQILGQKVEFLVSFYNNEISEKSEIFDDQFSVERPDGSNFTLKIRSTKLEDSAMYFCASSIATGQPQHFGDGTRLSIL.

This clonotype was seen at least ten times. The chain is built from TRBV7-3 and TRBJ2-3; D might be TRBD2 (6 bases). Germline V gives CDR1 SGHTA, CDR2 FQGTGA. The CDR3 extends over 18 amino acids. Trimming took 1 base from V and 0 from J, leaving 17 bases between them. This CDR3 is CASSLKGGGLGSTDTQYF. CDR3 DNA sequence: TGTGCCAGCAGCTTAAAGGGAGGAGGGCTGGGGAGCACAGATACGCAGTATTTT.

The chain uses TRBV6-4 and TRBJ1-4; no reliable D call. Germline CDR1 reads MRHNA; CDR2 reads SNTAGT. V lost 5 bases to trimming and J lost 0 bases, with 10 bases between them. This CDR3 has 15 amino acids. The CDR3 sequence is CASSPSVATNEKLFF. The CDR3 coding sequence is TGTGCCAGCAGTCCCTCGGTAGCAACTAATGAAAAACTGTTTTTT.

At least ten counts were recorded for this clonotype. CDR3 loop: CASSDDRGLSMFF. The CDR3 region has the DNA TGTGCCAGCAGTGACGACAGGGGGCTGAGTATGTTCTTC. This chain uses TRBV6-5 with TRBJ2-1; 10 bases fit TRBD1. The CDR3 extends over 13 amino acids. Germline-derived CDR1 and CDR2 are MNHEY and SVGAGI. With 5 bases clipped from V and 15 bases from J, the junction kept 10 bases outside the gene matches.

This clonotype was found many times. The chain couples TRBV7-6 to TRBJ1-6; no reliable D call. CDR1 is SGHVS, CDR2 FNYEAQ, per germline. Trimming pared 1 base from V and 4 bases from J, leaving 11 bases between. The CDR3 runs to 16 residues. In DNA form, the CDR3 reads TGTGCCAGCAGCTTAGGGGTCCCAGATTATAATTCACCCCTCCACTTT. This translates into CASSLGVPDYNSPLHF.

This clonotype was observed at least ten times. The rearrangement uses TRBV5-1 and TRBJ2-5, with 9 bases identical to TRBD1. After removal of 4 bases from V and 3 bases from J, the junction contained 7 bases not matched to a gene. Germline-derived CDR1 and CDR2 are SGHRS and YFSETQ. The CDR3 has 15 amino acids. The CDR3 DNA reads as TGCGCCAGCAGCGCGGACAGGGGCGGTGAAGAGACCCAGTACTTC. This translates into CASSADRGGEETQYF.

Written as DNA, the CDR3 is TGTGCCAGCAGTTACTCGAAGACGGGAAGGGCCTCTGGCTACACCTTC. Protein sequence: CASSYSKTGRASGYTF. J is TRBJ1-2 and V is TRBV6-6, with D unclear. This CDR3 has 16 amino acids. Trimming cost V 0 bases and J 7 bases, with 18 bases left between them. Germline V gene sequence: CDR1 MNHNY, CDR2 SVGAGI (reference sequence).

This clonotype has more than one count but fewer than ten. J is TRBJ2-1 and V is TRBV5-1; 9 nucleotides line up with TRBD1. The J segment lost 9 bases and the V segment lost 2 bases, leaving 15 bases of the junction unmatched. Per the germline V gene, CDR1 is SGHRS and CDR2 is YFSETQ. The CDR3 runs 17 residues. This CDR3 reads CASSLGRGQGKEGEQFF. In DNA form, the CDR3 reads TGCGCCAGCAGCTTAGGACGCGGACAGGGGAAAGAGGGTGAGCAGTTCTTC.

This clonotype was counted ten times or more. The chain joins TRBV10-3 to TRBJ1-2; D gene unclear. Germline V gene lookup returns CDR1 ENHRY and CDR2 SYGVKD. Trimming shortened V by 5 bases and J by 6 bases, and 16 bases separated the two germline ends. The CDR3 covers 14 residues. In nucleotides, the CDR3 is TGTGCCATCAGTTTGTGGGGTGGTGGAGATGGCTACACCTTC. It codes for CAISLWGGGDGYTF.

V usage is TRBV20-1 and J usage is TRBJ1-5, with D uncertain. This CDR3 comprises 13 residues. CDR1 and CDR2 (germline): DFQATT, SNEGSKA (reference sequence). The V and J ends lost 6 bases and 6 bases respectively, with 15 bases between them. In DNA, the CDR3 is TGCAGTGCCAGCCGGGGTCCGGGTCAGCCCCAGCATTTT. This codes for CSASRGPGQPQHF.

This clonotype was observed at least ten times. The chain links TRBV20-1 to TRBJ1-5, with a tentative D call TRBD1 (6 bases). Trimming cost V 0 bases and J 12 bases, with 9 bases left between them. Germline V gene lookup returns CDR1 DFQATT and CDR2 SNEGSKA (reference sequence). The CDR3 length is 11 residues. The CDR3 DNA reads TGCAGTGCTAGAGACGGACAGTTCCAGCATTTT. Its translation is CSARDGQFQHF.

The rearrangement links TRBV7-9 to TRBJ1-1, with D perhaps matching TRBD1 (5 bases). Germline V CDR1 and CDR2: SEHNR, FQNEAQ (reference sequence). Between the trimmed V and J ends, which lost 5 bases and 1 base, there was a span of 11 bases. This CDR3 region has 14 residues. CDR3 DNA: TGTGCCAGCAGCGGGGGACTTACGAACACTGAAGCTTTCTTT. Residues: CASSGGLTNTEAFF.

This clonotype was seen at least ten times. The rearrangement links TRBV6-5 to TRBJ1-1, with D possibly being TRBD1 (6 bases). The germline V and J ends were trimmed by 6 bases and 3 bases, with 14 bases remaining between them. CDR1 and CDR2 (germline): MNHEY, SVGAGI. This CDR3 region has 14 residues. In DNA, the CDR3 is TGTGCCAGCAGCCGCACCGACAGGCACACTGAAGCTTTCTTT. Translating it yields CASSRTDRHTEAFF.

In this sample, this clonotype turned up a few times. This chain uses TRBV12-3 or TRBV12-4 with TRBJ1-6; D gene uncertain. Trimming removed 10 bases at V and 1 base at J, with 8 bases between. The CDR3 runs to 13 residues. The CDR3 coding sequence is TGTGCCACCACAGCTTCCTATAATTCACCCCTCCACTTT. This gives the protein CATTASYNSPLHF.

This clonotype has more than one count but fewer than ten. This CDR3 reads CASSPNPGQGTNQPQHF. CDR3 sequence (DNA): TGCGCCAGCAGCCCGAATCCGGGACAGGGAACAAATCAGCCCCAGCATTTT. The chain is built from TRBV5-1 and TRBJ1-5, with TRBD1 identical over 9 bases. Germline loops: CDR1 SGHRS, CDR2 YFSETQ. V dropped 4 bases and J dropped 4; count of bases not matched to a gene: 12. The CDR3 length is 17 residues.

This clonotype was seen at least ten times. The J gene is TRBJ1-4, the V gene TRBV25-1, with a tentative D call TRBD1 (6 bases). CDR1 and CDR2 (germline): MGHDK, SYGVNS. The germline V and J ends were trimmed by 1 base and 4 bases, with 10 bases remaining between them. The CDR3 length is 15 residues. CDR3 bases: TGTGCCAGCAGTGAATGGGGCAGGGGTAATGAAAAACTGTTTTTT. Translation gives CASSEWGRGNEKLFF.